This TCR beta chain was identified during a study of blood T cell repertoires in COVID-19. The table came from immunoSEQ multiplex PCR; TCRdb's copy has only in-frame clones and leaves some out. Among a few hundred thousand clones listed, 80% to 90% were seen once. Participants reported their clinical history, and cohort assignment relied on those reports. CDR3 size: 16 residues. With 6 bases clipped from V and 4 bases from J, the junction kept 6 bases outside the gene matches. Looked up from germline, CDR1 is LGHNT and CDR2 is FRNRAP. The rearrangement joins TRBV12-5 to TRBJ2-1, with 13 bases aligning to TRBD2. The receptor was derived from a man aged 25-45 years who had recovered from COVID-19. The sequencing sample was made of PBMCs or T cells enriched from blood (not recorded which). CDR3 coding DNA: TGTGCTAGTGGAACCGGGACTAGCGGGGTTTACAATGAGCAGTTCTTC. Translating it yields CASGTGTSGVYNEQFF.